Presented here are 13 T cell receptor beta chains from one specimen sequenced in a study of control samples from healthy donors and cancer patients (dated by TCRdb to 2020 to 2022). The library was made by the immunoSEQ multiplex PCR assay. TCRdb limited this immuneACCESS table to in-frame rearrangements with V and J called. A share of clones is missing; checked studies link under half to unresolved V genes, and the rest is unexplained. The sample table shows 130,000 to 150,000 clones, and around 90% are seen once. 11% of the sample is in the top ten clones. The material sequenced was blood. These receptors all come from a man aged 25 to 40 in good health.

The CDR3: CASTAGQGASGANVLTF. Written as DNA, the CDR3 is TGTGCCAGCACCGCGGGGCAGGGGGCCTCTGGGGCCAACGTCCTGACTTTC. V and J are TRBV2 and TRBJ2-6; 8 bases agree with TRBD1. J gave up 0 bases and V 7 bases, and 8 bases lay outside the gene matches. This CDR3 is built from 17 residues. Looked up from germline, CDR1 is SNHLY and CDR2 is FYNNEI.

This chain joins TRBV11-2 and TRBJ2-5; D unclear. CDR1 and CDR2 from the germline V gene are SGHAT and FQNNGV. There are 13 residues in the CDR3. Trimming shortened V by 1 base and J by 5 bases, and 8 bases separated the two germline ends. The CDR3 is CASSLADRETQYF. The CDR3 DNA is TGTGCCAGCAGCTTAGCGGATCGGGAGACCCAGTACTTC. The full variable domain, completed using reference TRBV11-2 and TRBJ2-5, is EAGVAQSPRYKIIEKRQSVAFWCNPISGHATLYWYQQILGQGPKLLIQFQNNGVVDDSQLPKDRFSAERLKGVDSTLKIQPAKLEDSAVYLCASSLADRETQYFGPGTRLLVL.

The chain joins TRBV15 to TRBJ2-1; 7 nucleotides align to TRBD1. The J segment lost 3 bases and the V segment lost 1 base, leaving 3 bases of the junction unmatched. This CDR3 has 15 amino acids. CDR1 and CDR2 from the germline V gene are LNHNV and YYDKDF (reference sequence). CDR3 region: CATSRVRDSYNEQFF. CDR3 nucleotide sequence: TGTGCCACCAGCAGAGTTCGGGACAGCTACAATGAGCAGTTCTTC.

V is TRBV28 and J is TRBJ2-3; D is perhaps TRBD2 (5 bases). Germline V gene lookup returns CDR1 MDHEN and CDR2 SYDVKM. Trimming cost V 3 bases and J 0 bases, with 13 bases left between them. The CDR3 totals 16 residues. In DNA form, the CDR3 reads TGTGCCAGCAGTTTTGGAGACTACGCTAGCACAGATACGCAGTATTTT. It specifies CASSFGDYASTDTQYF. The whole variable domain, remainder taken from reference TRBV28 and TRBJ2-3, is DVKVTQSSRYLVKRTGEKVFLECVQDMDHENMFWYRQDPGLGLRLIYFSYDVKMKEKGDIPEGYSVSREKKERFSLILESASTNQTSMYLCASSFGDYASTDTQYFGPGTRLTVL.

The CDR3 DNA is TGCGCCAGCAGTGGTTCTAGCGGAGATACGCAGTATTTT. The encoded protein is CASSGSSGDTQYF. The chain has TRBV10-1 and TRBJ2-3, with TRBD2 identical over 7 bases. V gave up 4 bases and J gave up 5 bases; unmatched junction bases: 3. The CDR3 covers 13 residues. Germline loops: CDR1 WNHNN, CDR2 SYGVQD (reference sequence).

This chain uses TRBV12-3 or TRBV12-4 with TRBJ2-1; D is undetermined. Trimming took off 5 bases at V and 5 bases at J, with 10 bases between the two ends. The CDR3 totals 13 residues. The DNA of the CDR3 is TGTGCCAGCAGTCTACAAGACGACAATGAGCAGTTCTTC. This sequence encodes CASSLQDDNEQFF.

The chain carries TRBV28 and TRBJ2-1, with D perhaps assigned TRBD1 or TRBD2 (5 bases each). Germline-derived CDR1 and CDR2 are MDHEN and SYDVKM. There are 12 residues in the CDR3. Trimming stripped 8 bases from V and 5 bases from J, with 10 bases between. CDR3 amino acids: CASGGGHNEQFF. The CDR3 nucleotides read TGTGCCAGCGGGGGTGGGCACAATGAGCAGTTCTTC.

The chain combines TRBV30 with TRBJ1-1; D is unclear. Trimming left V 2 bases short and J 0 bases short, with 7 bases between. CDR3 size: 13 residues. Germline V gene data show CDR1 as GTSNPN and CDR2 as SVGIG (reference sequence). This CDR3 is CAWSRELNTEAFF. The DNA of the CDR3 is TGTGCCTGGAGTAGGGAGTTGAACACTGAAGCTTTCTTT. The variable domain in full, with the rest retrieved from reference TRBV30 and TRBJ1-1, is SQTIHQWPATLVQPVGSPLSLECTVEGTSNPNLYWYRQAAGRGLQLLFYSVGIGQISSEVPQNLSASRPQDRQFILSSKKLLLSDSGFYLCAWSRELNTEAFFGQGTRLTVV.

CDR3 residues: CASSQKGGNGNTIYF. Here the CDR3 DNA reads TGTGCCAGCAGTCAGAAGGGGGGAAATGGAAACACCATATATTTT. This chain links TRBV9 with TRBJ1-3, with D maybe TRBD1 (6 bases). Germline V CDR1 and CDR2: SGDLS, YYNGEE. This CDR3 is built from 15 residues. Trimming pared 5 bases from V and 3 bases from J, leaving 15 bases between. The full variable domain, with the rest looked up from reference TRBV9 and TRBJ1-3, is DSGVTQTPKHLITATGQRVTLRCSPRSGDLSVYWYQQSLDQGLQFLIQYYNGEERAKGNILERFSAQQFPDLHSELNLSSLELGDSALYFCASSQKGGNGNTIYFGEGSWLTVV.

CDR3 nucleotide sequence: TGCGCCAGCAGCCAGAGTTATCGGGGCGGGGAGCTGTTTTTT. Its protein product is CASSQSYRGGELFF. The gene calls are TRBV4-1 and TRBJ2-2; the D gene is possibly TRBD2 (5 bases). The CDR3 has 14 amino acids. Germline CDR1 and CDR2: MGHRA and YSYEKL. The V and J ends lost 3 bases and 7 bases respectively, with 12 bases between them.

As DNA, the CDR3 is TGTGCCAGCAGCGTGTCAAGCGGGAGGGCCGGCGGGGAGCTGTTTTTT. This codes for CASSVSSGRAGGELFF. This rearrangement joins TRBV9 to TRBJ2-2; 10 nucleotides match TRBD2. V dropped 2 bases and J dropped 7; count of bases not matched to a gene: 8. The CDR3 length is 16 residues. From germline, CDR1 is SGDLS and CDR2 YYNGEE.

This rearrangement joins TRBV6-2 or TRBV6-3 to TRBJ1-1; TRBD1 aligns across 7 bases. The junction had 17 bases not matched to a gene; V was cut back by 5 bases and J by 2 bases. Germline assignment: CDR1 MNHEY and CDR2 SVGEGT. This CDR3 is 18 amino acids long. The DNA of the CDR3 is TGTGCCAGCAGTAGGGATATCGTCCTTGGGACAGTAAACACTGAAGCTTTCTTT. It translates to CASSRDIVLGTVNTEAFF.

This chain's CDR3 is CASSFRGSVNEKLFF. The CDR3 bases are TGTGCCAGCAGTTTTCGGGGCAGCGTTAATGAAAAACTGTTTTTT. This chain connects TRBV28 to TRBJ1-4; D might be TRBD1 (5 bases). The CDR3 totals 15 residues. Per the germline V gene, CDR1 is MDHEN and CDR2 is SYDVKM. Trimming shortened V by 3 bases and J by 4 bases, and 12 bases separated the two germline ends.